A single T cell receptor beta chain is shown here with its context. Its antigen is not known. V was pared by 5 bases and J by 7 bases, with 10 bases of the junction left unmatched. The CDR3 spans 14 residues. The germline gives CDR1 MNHEY, CDR2 SVGEGT. Using immunoSEQ multiplex PCR, the repertoire was profiled, and TCRdb retains in-frame clones only, with some absent. Of approximately 89,000 clones in the sample, 90% were seen once. Pooled together were second doses at about 4 or about 12 weeks. The data are from a study of T cell responses to AZD1222 COVID-19 vaccine. Study-level findings and limits: Spike-spanning, vaccine-associated CD4 TCRs were dominant at 160-218 and 743-854. In the spike-specific TCR repertoire, nearly half reportedly target unmutated variant regions. Only a handful of AZD1222 recipients, five to seven in all, had baseline seropositivity.

The chain combines TRBV6-2 or TRBV6-3 with TRBJ1-1; 7 bases align to TRBD1. The clonotype comes from an adult who received the AZD1222 COVID-19 vaccine. The sample consisted of peripheral blood, taken 28 days after the second AZD1222 dose. The CDR3 nucleotides are TGTGCCAGCAGTAGCCCGACAGGGAGGGGTGAAGCTTTCTTT. Translation gives CASSSPTGRGEAFF.